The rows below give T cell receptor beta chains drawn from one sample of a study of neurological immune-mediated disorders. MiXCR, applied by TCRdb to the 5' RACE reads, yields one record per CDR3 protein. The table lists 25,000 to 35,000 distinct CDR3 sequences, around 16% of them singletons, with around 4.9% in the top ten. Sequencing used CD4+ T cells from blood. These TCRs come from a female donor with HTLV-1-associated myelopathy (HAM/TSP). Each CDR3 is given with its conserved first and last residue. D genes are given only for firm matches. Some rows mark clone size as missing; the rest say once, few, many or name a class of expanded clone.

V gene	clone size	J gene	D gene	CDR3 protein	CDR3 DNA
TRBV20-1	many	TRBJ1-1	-	CSASVLSGSEAFF	TGCAGTGCTAGTGTACTTTCTGGATCTGAAGCTTTCTTT
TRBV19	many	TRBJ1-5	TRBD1	CASSTRTGRADQPQHF	TGTGCCAGTAGTACTCGGACAGGTAGGGCGGATCAGCCCCAGCATTTT
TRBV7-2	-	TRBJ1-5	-	CASSFRKNHPQHF	TGTGCCAGTAGCTTTAGGAAAAATCATCCCCAGCATTTT
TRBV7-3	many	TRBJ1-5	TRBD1	CASSLTGEGQPQHF	TGTGCCAGCAGCTTGACAGGGGAAGGTCAGCCCCAGCATTTT
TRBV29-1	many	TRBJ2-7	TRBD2	CSVERGVAGARNEQYF	TGCAGCGTTGAACGGGGGGTAGCGGGAGCCCGGAACGAGCAGTACTTC
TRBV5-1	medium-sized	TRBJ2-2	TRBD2	CASSLRPGLADTGELFF	TGCGCCAGCAGCTTAAGACCGGGACTAGCGGACACCGGGGAGCTGTTTTTT
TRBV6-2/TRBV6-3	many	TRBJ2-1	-	CASSYRGGGFGNEQFF	TGTGCCAGCAGTTACCGCGGAGGCGGCTTCGGCAATGAGCAGTTCTTC
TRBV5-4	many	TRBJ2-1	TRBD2	CASSLSLAAYNEQFF	TGTGCCAGCAGCTTGAGTCTAGCGGCCTACAATGAGCAGTTCTTC
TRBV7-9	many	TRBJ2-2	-	CASRLGVGTGELFF	TGTGCCAGCAGGCTGGGAGTCGGGACCGGGGAGCTGTTTTTT
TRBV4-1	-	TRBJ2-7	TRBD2	CASSLGWVTSGEYEQYF	TGCGCCAGCAGCTTAGGCTGGGTAACTAGCGGGGAGTACGAGCAGTACTTC
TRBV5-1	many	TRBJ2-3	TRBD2	CASSLGLAGGDTQYF	TGCGCCAGCAGCTTGGGGCTAGCGGGAGGAGATACGCAGTATTTT
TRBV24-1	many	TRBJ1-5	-	CATSDLTQRGNQPQHF	TGTGCCACCAGTGATCTTACGCAAAGGGGCAATCAGCCCCAGCATTTT
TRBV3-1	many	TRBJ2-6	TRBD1	CASRSGGAGANVLTF	TGTGCCAGCAGATCAGGGGGCGCTGGGGCCAACGTCCTGACTTTC
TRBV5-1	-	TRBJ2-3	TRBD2	CASSLGLAGGPMTDTQYF	TGCGCCAGCAGCTTGGGACTAGCGGGAGGGCCGATGACAGATACGCAGTATTTT
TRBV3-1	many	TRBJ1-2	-	CASSQTGSYGYTF	TGTGCCAGCAGCCAAACAGGTTCCTATGGCTACACCTTC
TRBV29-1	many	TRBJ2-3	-	CSVDTQYF	TGCAGCGTGGATACGCAGTATTTT
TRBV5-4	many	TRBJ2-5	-	CASSSPRDVQETQYF	TGTGCCAGCAGCTCACCAAGAGATGTCCAAGAGACCCAGTACTTC
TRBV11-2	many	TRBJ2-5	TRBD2	CASSPGLAGVQTQYF	TGTGCCAGCAGCCCGGGACTAGCGGGGGTTCAGACCCAGTACTTC
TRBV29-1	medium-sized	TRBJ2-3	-	CSDSSGVTDTQYF	TGCAGCGACAGCTCTGGGGTCACAGATACGCAGTATTTT
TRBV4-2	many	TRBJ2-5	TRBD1	CASSQELGTGAIGETQYF	TGTGCCAGCAGCCAAGAGCTAGGGACAGGCGCCATCGGAGAGACCCAGTACTTC
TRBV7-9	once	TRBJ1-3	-	CASSFYICSARSPRFSGNTIYF	-
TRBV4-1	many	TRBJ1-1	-	CASSQPLRNTEAFF	TGCGCCAGCAGCCAACCCCTCCGGAACACTGAAGCTTTCTTT
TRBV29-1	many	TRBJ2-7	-	CSVSLSSYEQYF	TGCAGCGTTTCCCTCAGCTCCTACGAGCAGTACTTC
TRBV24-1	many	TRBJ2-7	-	CATSPTNSAYEQYF	TGTGCCACCAGTCCTACCAACTCGGCCTACGAGCAGTACTTC
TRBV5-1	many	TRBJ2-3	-	CASSTGLMEDTQYF	TGCGCCAGCAGCACCGGGCTAATGGAAGATACGCAGTATTTT
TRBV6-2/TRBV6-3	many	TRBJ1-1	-	CASSYPATVNTEAFF	TGTGCCAGCAGTTACCCCGCGACAGTGAACACTGAAGCTTTCTTT
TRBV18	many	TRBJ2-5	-	CASSPGPTSETQYF	TGTGCCAGCTCACCCGGTCCAACGTCAGAGACCCAGTACTTC
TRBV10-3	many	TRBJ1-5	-	CAISEGGNNQPQHF	TGTGCCATCAGTGAGGGGGGAAATAATCAGCCCCAGCATTTT
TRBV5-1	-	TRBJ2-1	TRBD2	CASSYGLAGSEQFF	TGCGCCAGCAGCTACGGACTAGCGGGGTCTGAGCAGTTCTTC
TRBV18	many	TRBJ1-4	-	CASSSGAGREKLFF	TGTGCCAGCTCGTCTGGGGCGGGTCGTGAAAAACTGTTTTTT
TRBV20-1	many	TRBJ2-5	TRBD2	CSVRTPSGRTKETQYF	TGCAGTGTTCGGACCCCTAGCGGGAGGACGAAAGAGACCCAGTACTTC
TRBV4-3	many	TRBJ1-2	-	CASSQVRYYGYTF	TGCGCCAGCAGCCAAGTGAGGTACTATGGCTACACCTTC